This T cell receptor (beta chain) emerged from a study of metastatic and nonmetastatic thyroid tumors (TCRdb year 2020). About the study as a whole: Repertoires were compared across peripheral blood and tumor or nodule tissue samples from malignant and benign thyroid patients.

Trimming costs V 7 bases and J 1 base, and their ends lie 13 bases apart. Reading from cysteine to phenylalanine, the CDR3 counts 15 amino acids. This entry keeps only the CDR3 DNA: 45 bases, framed from base 1. As encoded in the germline V gene, CDR1 is SGHAT while CDR2 is FQNNGV. This clone was recorded at least ten times. Its antigen is not yet known. No base quality values were provided; no much bigger clone lies one nucleotide off. No patient had received any treatment before thyroid surgery. Patient clinical samples collected from about 2011 to 2018 were retrospectively analysed using T-cell receptor beta sequencing. Library preparation used PCR. The instrument given in TCRdb is Illumina HiSeq 4000. High-throughput sequencing was used to profile the TCR beta-chain CDR3 region of each patient. The study's own analysis went as follows. A classifier to discriminate distant-metastatic papillary thyroid cancer patients was built from CDR3 differences across clinicopathological groups. The Shannon index was used to assess repertoire diversity, and the Morisita-Horn index was used to assess tumor-blood repertoire similarity. TCRdb ran its own pipeline on the public reads, namely fastp trimming at Q25 and MiXCR clone calling, and kept in-frame beta chains. These V and J calls originate from TCRdb's pipeline instead of the authors' own analysis. The sample data list over 30,000 clones, and around 18% of these were observed just once. The top ten clones comprise roughly an eighth of the sample.

Here is what the overall study found, with its caveats: In both blood and tumor samples, TCR beta diversity was reported to be significantly higher in malignant tumors than in benign nodules.

The rearrangement joined TRBV11-2 to TRBJ2-2, with a tentative D gene TRBD2 over 5 matching bases. Sequencing was done on a sample of tumor tissue. This TCR was sampled from a female donor with papillary thyroid cancer or a benign thyroid nodule (not recorded which). Some clones in this sample may be carry-over from other donors' samples. The CDR3 here reads CASTPRAGNTGELFF. The bases read TGTGCCAGCACCCCACGGGCGGGGAACACCGGGGAGCTGTTTTTT.